Presented here are 32 T cell receptor beta chains from one specimen sequenced in a study of a mutant IDH1 vaccine in newly diagnosed glioma. These receptors have no known antigen. Libraries were prepared by immunoSEQ multiplex PCR; TCRdb keeps only in-frame clonotypes and omits some of them. The sample includes about 60,000 clones, 70% to 85% of them seen just once. Time point given: week 11, during vaccination. It was 300 ug of mutant IDH1 20-mer peptide that made up each vaccine dose, given with topical imiquimod. The input for sequencing was PBMCs, taken from a glioma patient whose treatment included an IDH1 peptide vaccine. These receptors all come from a man between 25 and 39 years old with glioma.

The V call is TRBV2, the J call TRBJ1-5, with D perhaps matching TRBD1 (6 bases). Trimming took off 5 bases at V and 3 bases at J, with 14 bases between the two ends. The CDR3 consists of 15 residues. Germline-derived CDR1 and CDR2 are SNHLY and FYNNEI. The CDR3 nucleotides read TGTGCCAGCAGTCCCGACCCAGGGGTCAATCAGCCCCAGCATTTT. The encoded protein is CASSPDPGVNQPQHF.

The CDR3, as DNA: TGTGCCAGCAGTAAAAGACGGCTCTATGGCTACACCTTC. This encodes CASSKRRLYGYTF. The chain employs TRBV5-6 and TRBJ1-2; no firm D call. Germline assignment: CDR1 SGHDT and CDR2 YYEEEE. CDR3 length: 13 residues. V shed 5 bases and J shed 4 bases, with 12 bases lying between them.

J is TRBJ1-2 and V is TRBV11-3; a weak D match, TRBD1 (6 bases). Between the trimmed V and J ends, which lost 5 bases and 3 bases, there was a span of 13 bases. The CDR3 extends over 14 amino acids. CDR1 is SGHNT and CDR2 is YENEEA in the germline V gene. CDR3 nucleotide sequence: TGTGCCAGCAGCCCCGGGACACCCGACTATGGCTACACCTTC. This translates into CASSPGTPDYGYTF.

The rearrangement joins TRBV27 to TRBJ1-5; D ambiguous. Germline V gives CDR1 MNHEY, CDR2 SMNVEV (reference sequence). The ends were cut back, 1 base at V and 0 bases at J, with 4 bases in the middle. This CDR3 has 14 residues. CDR3 sequence reads: CASSLYGSNQPQHF. The DNA for the CDR3 is TGTGCCAGCAGTTTATATGGTAGCAATCAGCCCCAGCATTTT.

The chain recombines TRBV10-3 with TRBJ1-2, with D perhaps TRBD1 (5 bases). This CDR3 comprises 17 residues. The V and J ends lost 3 bases and 7 bases respectively, with 24 bases between them. CDR1 is ENHRY, CDR2 SYGVKD, per germline. The CDR3 DNA sequence: TGTGCCATCAGTGACCCTACTGGAGGGGCCAAGGAGGGTGGCTACACCTTC. Protein sequence: CAISDPTGGAKEGGYTF.

The rearrangement uses TRBV5-1 and TRBJ1-1; 7 bases align to TRBD1. V shed 1 base, J shed 8 bases, and the junction held 5 bases outside the gene matches. This CDR3 has 13 residues. The germline gives CDR1 SGHRS, CDR2 YFSETQ. In nucleotides, the CDR3 is TGCGCCAGCAGCTTGACAGGGGAGGGCGAAGCTTTCTTT. Amino acid sequence: CASSLTGEGEAFF. Based on the CDR3 plus reference TRBV5-1 and TRBJ1-1, the full variable domain is KAGVTQTPRYLIKTRGQQVTLSCSPISGHRSVSWYQQTPGQGLQFLFEYFSETQRNKGNFPGRFSGRQFSNSRSEMNVSTLELGDSALYLCASSLTGEGEAFFGQGTRLTVV.

DNA for the CDR3: TGTGCCTGGAGTGTACTCGGGACAGGGGAGAACACTGAAGCTTTCTTT. It specifies CAWSVLGTGENTEAFF. The chain is built from TRBV30 and TRBJ1-1; 10 bases fit TRBD1. J lost 1 base, V lost 0 bases, and 5 bases had no gene match. CDR3 length: 16 amino acids. Germline V gene lookup returns CDR1 GTSNPN and CDR2 SVGIG (reference sequence).

The chain uses TRBV5-4 and TRBJ2-5; D is unresolved. Germline CDR1 SGHNT, CDR2 YYREEE (reference sequence). With 0 bases removed from V and 1 base from J, the gap between germline ends came to 10 bases. The CDR3 consists of 15 residues. CDR3 sequence: CASSLDSIGQETQYF. The CDR3 coding sequence is TGTGCCAGCAGCTTGGATAGTATCGGCCAAGAGACCCAGTACTTC.

The chain recombines TRBV18 with TRBJ2-5; 11 positions match TRBD2. CDR1 KGHSH and CDR2 LQKENI come from the germline V gene. The CDR3 has 15 residues. V dropped 6 bases and J dropped 2; count of bases not matched to a gene: 5. DNA of the CDR3: TGTGCCAGCTCTCGGGGACTAGCGGAGCAAGAGACCCAGTACTTC. It translates to CASSRGLAEQETQYF.

This chain connects TRBV7-6 to TRBJ1-1; possibly TRBD1 for D (5 bases). Germline values: CDR1 SGHVS, CDR2 FNYEAQ. This CDR3 has 14 amino acids. Trimming stripped 2 bases from V and 2 bases from J, with 9 bases between. DNA for the CDR3: TGTGCCAGCAGCTTAATAGGGGTTAACACTGAAGCTTTCTTT. Protein product: CASSLIGVNTEAFF.

The V gene is TRBV6-1, the J gene TRBJ2-1, with 12 bases matching TRBD1. The V segment lost 4 bases and the J segment 8 bases; nucleotides outside the gene matches: 6. Germline lookup yields CDR1 MNHNS and CDR2 SASEGT. This CDR3 comprises 15 residues. CDR3 nucleotide sequence: TGTGCCAGCAGTGGGGACAGGGGGCGTGGGGATGAGCAGTTCTTC. Translating it yields CASSGDRGRGDEQFF.

The V call is TRBV6-1, the J call TRBJ2-1, with 8 bases identical to TRBD1. The trim removed 8 bases at V and 8 bases at J, leaving 8 bases unmatched. The CDR3 sequence is 13 residues long. Germline lookup yields CDR1 MNHNS and CDR2 SASEGT. The CDR3 reads CASGRTGRHEQFF. In DNA form, the CDR3 reads TGTGCCAGCGGGAGGACAGGGAGGCATGAGCAGTTCTTC.

This clone was seen a few times. The V gene is TRBV7-8, the J gene TRBJ2-3; no definite D call. The length of the CDR3 is 16 residues. CDR1 is SGHVS, CDR2 FQNEAQ, per germline. V was shortened by 5 bases and J by 4 bases, with 19 bases between the two germline ends. The CDR3 spells CASSLPLRFGSDTQYF. The CDR3 DNA is TGTGCCAGCAGCCTCCCCTTACGATTTGGATCAGATACGCAGTATTTT. Combining the CDR3 with reference TRBV7-8 and TRBJ2-3 gives the whole variable domain GAGVSQSPRYKVAKRGQDVALRCDPISGHVSLFWYQQALGQGPEFLTYFQNEAQLDKSGLPSDRFFAERPEGSVSTLKIQRTQQEDSAVYLCASSLPLRFGSDTQYFGPGTRLTVL.

The chain is built from TRBV6-6 and TRBJ1-1, with TRBD1 matching over 9 bases. The J segment lost 4 bases and the V segment lost 5 bases, leaving 8 bases of the junction unmatched. In germline, CDR1 is MNHNY, CDR2 SVGAGI (reference sequence). There are 15 residues in the CDR3. In DNA, the CDR3 is TGTGCCAGCAGTAGGGACAGGGTTGGTACCACTGAAGCTTTCTTT. It codes for CASSRDRVGTTEAFF.

This clone was recorded a few times. The chain combines TRBV30 with TRBJ1-4, with TRBD1 as a possible D gene (5 bases). CDR3 length: 12 amino acids. The germline V gene encodes CDR1 GTSNPN and CDR2 SVGIG (reference sequence). Trimming took 5 bases from V and 8 from J, leaving 12 bases between them. CDR3 nucleotides: TGTGCCTGGTCGGCGGGGCTCGAAAAACTGTTTTTT. Its translation is CAWSAGLEKLFF.

J is TRBJ1-2 and V is TRBV12-5, with D maybe TRBD1 (5 bases). CDR3 length: 14 residues. The germline CDR1 and CDR2 sequences are LGHNT and FRNRAP. V lost 5 bases and J 0 bases, leaving 10 bases between the germline ends. This chain's CDR3 is CASGPTGTNYGYTF. CDR3 nucleotides: TGTGCTAGTGGTCCTACAGGAACTAACTATGGCTACACCTTC.

The chain couples TRBV28 to TRBJ1-1; the D gene is possibly TRBD1 (5 bases). Germline CDR1 reads MDHEN; CDR2 reads SYDVKM. The CDR3 has 16 residues. V shed 4 bases and J shed 2 bases, with 17 bases lying between them. CDR3 sequence reads: CASSYWGERINTEAFF. The DNA for the CDR3 is TGTGCCAGCAGTTATTGGGGGGAGAGAATTAACACTGAAGCTTTCTTT.

This clone was seen just once. This chain links TRBV30 with TRBJ2-3; 8 positions agree with TRBD2. CDR3 length: 18 residues. The ends lost 0 bases at V and 0 bases at J; junction bases unmatched: 11. Germline loops: CDR1 GTSNPN, CDR2 SVGIG (reference sequence). The CDR3, as DNA: TGTGCCTGGAGTGTATTGCGGGGGGACCCATCTAGCACAGATACGCAGTATTTT. Residues: CAWSVLRGDPSSTDTQYF.

This clone was found once. V usage is TRBV7-2 and J usage is TRBJ2-5; 7 bases match TRBD2. Germline V gene sequence: CDR1 SGHTA, CDR2 FQGNSA. This CDR3 has 14 residues. Unmatched junction bases numbered 5, after V lost 3 bases and J lost 4 bases. The CDR3 DNA follows: TGTGCCAGCAGCTTGGGCCCGGGGGGAGAGACCCAGTACTTC. Amino acids: CASSLGPGGETQYF.

This clone has a single count. CDR3 region: CASSLGRGRGYSTDTQYF. Written as DNA, the CDR3 is TGTGCCAGCAGCTTAGGGAGGGGCAGAGGATACTCCACAGATACGCAGTATTTT. The V call is TRBV11-2, the J call TRBJ2-3; possibly TRBD2 for D (6 bases). The CDR3 is 18 amino acids. Germline values: CDR1 SGHAT, CDR2 FQNNGV. With 1 base removed from V and 2 bases from J, the gap between germline ends came to 19 bases.

V usage is TRBV7-6 and J usage is TRBJ2-5; D might be TRBD1 (5 bases). The ends were cut back, 0 bases at V and 5 bases at J, with 10 bases in the middle. This CDR3 has 14 residues. Germline V gene sequence: CDR1 SGHVS, CDR2 FNYEAQ. The CDR3 is CASSLAGVGETQYF. The CDR3 DNA sequence: TGTGCCAGCAGCTTAGCAGGGGTAGGGGAGACCCAGTACTTC.

This CDR3 is CASSYAGELFF. CDR3 sequence (DNA): TGTGCCAGCAGTTACGCCGGGGAGCTGTTTTTT. The V gene is TRBV6-5, the J gene TRBJ2-2; no clear D. V was cut by 2 bases and J by 6 bases, with 1 base left in between. Germline CDR1 MNHEY, CDR2 SVGAGI. The CDR3 is 11 amino acids.

The genes are TRBV7-8 and TRBJ1-1; tentative D call: TRBD1 (5 bases). V was clipped by 1 base and J by 5 bases, with 11 bases between them. The CDR3 sequence is 14 residues long. CDR1 and CDR2 from the germline V gene are SGHVS and FQNEAQ. CDR3 nucleotide sequence: TGTGCCAGCAGCTTAGAACAGGCCGTTACTGAAGCTTTCTTT. Translated, it gives CASSLEQAVTEAFF.

The chain carries TRBV2 and TRBJ1-6, with a possible D match to TRBD1 (5 bases). The CDR3 length is 13 residues. CDR1 is SNHLY, CDR2 FYNNEI, per germline. V lost 11 bases and J lost 7, with 15 bases in between. The CDR3 spells CASDGAGNSPLHF. The CDR3 DNA reads as TGTGCCTCCGACGGGGCGGGAAATTCACCCCTCCACTTT.

This sequence joins TRBV2 and TRBJ1-4; D gene ambiguous. The germline CDR1 and CDR2 sequences are SNHLY and FYNNEI. The length of the CDR3 is 15 residues. Trimming removed 7 bases at V and 0 bases at J, with 12 bases between. CDR3 nucleotides: TGTGCCAGCACCACTGACCGAGCAACTAATGAAAAACTGTTTTTT. This sequence encodes CASTTDRATNEKLFF. Filled out from reference TRBV2 and TRBJ1-4, the complete variable domain reads EPEVTQTPSHQVTQMGQEVILRCVPISNHLYFYWYRQILGQKVEFLVSFYNNEISEKSEIFDDQFSVERPDGSNFTLKIRSTKLEDSAMYFCASTTDRATNEKLFFGSGTQLSVL.

The V call is TRBV2, the J call TRBJ1-6; 8 nucleotides agree with TRBD1. The germline CDR1 and CDR2 sequences are SNHLY and FYNNEI. This CDR3 contains 13 residues. The trim removed 6 bases at V and 6 bases at J, leaving 1 base unmatched. DNA for the CDR3: TGTGCCAGCAGAGGACAGGGTAATTCACCCCTCCACTTT. It codes for CASRGQGNSPLHF.

The rearrangement joins TRBV19 to TRBJ2-7, with TRBD1 identical over 9 bases. Germline lookup yields CDR1 LNHDA and CDR2 SQIVND (reference sequence). V shed 2 bases, J shed 6 bases, and the junction held 11 bases outside the gene matches. This CDR3 contains 16 residues. CDR3: CASSIPRGQGRGEQYF. The DNA of the CDR3 is TGTGCCAGTAGTATACCCCGGGGACAGGGCCGCGGCGAGCAGTACTTC.

The rearrangement uses TRBV5-4 and TRBJ1-6; TRBD1 agrees at 8 bases. From germline, CDR1 is SGHNT and CDR2 YYREEE (reference sequence). The CDR3 extends over 15 amino acids. The junction had 5 bases not matched to a gene; V was cut back by 4 bases and J by 5 bases. The CDR3 DNA sequence: TGTGCCAGCAGCCTCGGACAGGGCGATAATTCACCCCTCCACTTT. Translated, it gives CASSLGQGDNSPLHF.

As DNA, the CDR3 is TGTGCTAGTGGTTTGGTAGAACTAGCGGGAGTCGGGGATCGCAATGAGCAGTTCTTC. Translation: CASGLVELAGVGDRNEQFF. The chain is built from TRBV12-5 and TRBJ2-1; 11 bases align to TRBD2. This CDR3 has 19 amino acids. The V gene's germline CDR1 is LGHNT and CDR2 FRNRAP. Unmatched junction bases numbered 13, after V lost 0 bases and J lost 6 bases.

This clone was counted a single time. The rearrangement links TRBV5-4 to TRBJ2-7; D gene ambiguous. Germline CDR1 and CDR2: SGHNT and YYREEE (reference sequence). This CDR3 is built from 11 residues. V gave up 3 bases and J gave up 4 bases, with 5 bases separating them. CDR3 protein: CASSSQYEQYF. CDR3 nucleotide sequence: TGTGCCAGCAGCTCCCAATACGAGCAGTACTTC.

In nucleotides, the CDR3 is TGCGCCAGCAGCCCGACGGAATCCTATGGCTACACCTTC. Amino acids: CASSPTESYGYTF. The genes are TRBV5-1 and TRBJ1-2, with unresolved D. Germline CDR1 SGHRS, CDR2 YFSETQ. V lost 4 bases, J lost 4 bases, and 11 bases lay in between. CDR3 length: 13 amino acids.

This clone has just a few counts. The chain is built from TRBV29-1 and TRBJ2-1; D perhaps matches TRBD1 (6 bases). The CDR3 contains 16 residues. CDR1 is SQVTM, CDR2 ANQGSEA, per germline. The V and J ends lost 7 bases and 2 bases respectively, with 21 bases between them. The CDR3 nucleotides are TGCAGCGGGAAAGACCTGACAGGCGAGGCCTACAATGAGCAGTTCTTC. Encoded protein: CSGKDLTGEAYNEQFF.